The 20 T cell receptor beta chains below were found in one sample sequenced in a study of blood T cell repertoires in COVID-19. Data came from immunoSEQ multiplex PCR; TCRdb stores just in-frame clones and leaves some out. The sample yields a few hundred thousand clones, 85% to 90% seen once. Sequences were obtained from PBMCs or T cells enriched from blood (not recorded which). These receptors all come from a man younger than 40 who had recovered from COVID-19.

This clone was seen a single time. V usage is TRBV30 and J usage is TRBJ2-7; TRBD1 matches at 10 bases. The CDR3 covers 13 residues. Germline CDR1 reads GTSNPN; CDR2 reads SVGIG (reference sequence). Trimming removed 5 bases from V and 6 bases from J; junction bases left unmatched: 7. CDR3 protein: CAWLGTGAFEQYF. CDR3 sequence (DNA): TGTGCCTGGCTCGGGACAGGGGCATTCGAGCAGTACTTC.

The chain links TRBV5-1 to TRBJ2-1; D not resolved. V was pared by 1 base and J by 5 bases, with 10 bases between. CDR3 length: 14 amino acids. Germline lookup yields CDR1 SGHRS and CDR2 YFSETQ. CDR3 sequence: CASSLFFSDNEQFF. The CDR3 DNA follows: TGCGCCAGCAGCTTGTTTTTTTCGGACAATGAGCAGTTCTTC.

CDR3 nucleotide sequence: TGTGCCAGCAGCGTAGCATCGGTGTTGACTAGCGGGAGTGGAGAGACCCAGTACTTC. Translated, it gives CASSVASVLTSGSGETQYF. The chain couples TRBV9 to TRBJ2-5; TRBD2 agrees at 12 bases. Germline assignment: CDR1 SGDLS and CDR2 YYNGEE. The J segment lost 4 bases and the V segment lost 0 bases, leaving 13 bases of the junction unmatched. The CDR3 is 19 amino acids.

This chain joins TRBV24-1 and TRBJ2-2, with 10 positions matching TRBD2. CDR3 length equals 16 residues. Looked up from germline, CDR1 is KGHDR and CDR2 is SFDVKD. The V segment lost 2 bases and the J segment 5 bases; nucleotides outside the gene matches: 4. The CDR3 loop is CATSDSSGGWTGELFF. CDR3 DNA: TGTGCCACCAGTGATTCTAGCGGGGGTTGGACCGGGGAGCTGTTTTTT.

This clone was seen once. CDR3 DNA sequence: TGTGCCAGCAGCCAAGCAGCAGGATCGAACACTGAAGCTTTCTTT. Translated, it gives CASSQAAGSNTEAFF. The V call is TRBV3-1 (or the pseudogene TRBV3-2), the J call TRBJ1-1; unclear D gene. V was cut by 1 base and J by 1 base, with 10 bases left in between. The CDR3 consists of 15 residues. Per the germline V gene, CDR1 is LGHDT and CDR2 is YNNKEL (reference sequence).

This rearrangement joins TRBV4-1 to TRBJ2-1; 11 bases fit TRBD2. J gave up 3 bases and V 2 bases, and 3 bases lay outside the gene matches. The CDR3 runs 16 residues. CDR1 is MGHRA and CDR2 is YSYEKL in the germline V gene. The CDR3 DNA reads TGCGCCAGCAGCCAACGACTAGCGGGACGCTACAATGAGCAGTTCTTC. Its translation: CASSQRLAGRYNEQFF.

The chain couples TRBV4-1 to TRBJ1-4, with a weak D call TRBD1 (6 bases). CDR3 size: 14 residues. Per the germline V gene, CDR1 is MGHRA and CDR2 is YSYEKL. Trimming took off 4 bases at V and 1 base at J, with 7 bases between the two ends. The CDR3 spells CASSLQGTNEKLFF. CDR3 DNA: TGCGCCAGCAGCCTACAGGGAACTAATGAAAAACTGTTTTTT.

This clone was seen once. CDR3 sequence reads: CASGSGETQYF. The CDR3 bases are TGTGCCAGCGGCAGCGGAGAGACCCAGTACTTC. The chain links TRBV12-3 or TRBV12-4 to TRBJ2-5; TRBD2 is a possible D gene (5 bases). The CDR3 is 11 amino acids. V was shortened by 8 bases and J by 4 bases, with 8 bases between the two germline ends.

This chain links TRBV27 with TRBJ1-6; D is ambiguous. The germline V and J ends were trimmed by 2 bases and 7 bases, with 21 bases remaining between them. The length of the CDR3 is 18 residues. CDR1 is MNHEY, CDR2 SMNVEV, per germline (reference sequence). The CDR3 nucleotides are TGTGCCAGCAGTTTAGTGGATCTAGGAGGGATACTGAATTCACCCCTCCACTTT. Translating gives CASSLVDLGGILNSPLHF.

This rearrangement joins TRBV9 to TRBJ2-3, with a tentative D call TRBD1 (5 bases). From germline, CDR1 is SGDLS and CDR2 YYNGEE. CDR3 length equals 17 residues. V shed 2 bases and J shed 2 bases, with 18 bases lying between them. The CDR3, as DNA: TGTGCCAGCAGCGTTAGGGGTAACCCTGCCTCCACAGATACGCAGTATTTT. Translating it yields CASSVRGNPASTDTQYF.

The chain couples TRBV11-2 to TRBJ2-7, with D maybe TRBD1 (6 bases). With 4 bases removed from V and 2 bases from J, the gap between germline ends came to 9 bases. The germline V gene has CDR1 SGHAT and CDR2 FQNNGV. The CDR3 loop spans 13 amino acids. The CDR3: CASSSRGTYEQYF. Written as DNA, the CDR3 is TGTGCCAGCAGCTCCAGGGGAACCTACGAGCAGTACTTC. Combining the CDR3 with reference TRBV11-2 and TRBJ2-7 gives the whole variable domain EAGVAQSPRYKIIEKRQSVAFWCNPISGHATLYWYQQILGQGPKLLIQFQNNGVVDDSQLPKDRFSAERLKGVDSTLKIQPAKLEDSAVYLCASSSRGTYEQYFGPGTRLTVT.

This chain uses TRBV6-5 with TRBJ2-7; 8 nucleotides match TRBD1. Germline CDR1 reads MNHEY; CDR2 reads SVGAGI. This CDR3 is 16 amino acids long. J gave up 0 bases and V 2 bases, and 6 bases lay outside the gene matches. CDR3 sequence (DNA): TGTGCCAGCAGTTACGATGGGACAGGCAACTCCTACGAGCAGTACTTC. Translated: CASSYDGTGNSYEQYF.

This chain links TRBV3-1 (or the pseudogene TRBV3-2) with TRBJ2-2, with TRBD2 matching 7 bases. This CDR3 contains 17 residues. Germline CDR1 reads LGHDT; CDR2 reads YNNKEL (reference sequence). With V trimmed by 0 bases and J by 3 bases, 7 bases remained unmatched. The CDR3 is CASSQDIAGVHTGELFF. The CDR3 DNA sequence: TGTGCCAGCAGCCAAGACATTGCGGGAGTCCACACCGGGGAGCTGTTTTTT.

The genes are TRBV19 and TRBJ1-1; D call uncertain. The ends were cut back, 11 bases at V and 1 base at J, with 14 bases in the middle. The V gene's germline CDR1 is LNHDA and CDR2 SQIVND (reference sequence). The CDR3 covers 13 residues. The CDR3 spells CASSLSGNTEAFF. The CDR3 nucleotides are TGTGCCTCATCTCTCTCAGGGAACACTGAAGCTTTCTTT.

The V and J genes are TRBV28 and TRBJ1-2, with a tentative D call TRBD1 (5 bases). Germline V gene data show CDR1 as MDHEN and CDR2 as SYDVKM. The CDR3 spans 12 residues. V was pared by 3 bases and J by 7 bases, with 9 bases between. CDR3 nucleotides: TGTGCCAGCAGTTTTTTGGGGGGTGGCTACACCTTC. Amino acids: CASSFLGGGYTF.

The V and J genes are TRBV12-3 or TRBV12-4 and TRBJ1-5; maybe TRBD1 (5 bases). The CDR3 has 11 residues. V lost 6 bases to trimming and J lost 10 bases, with 10 bases between them. The CDR3 region has the DNA TGTGCCAGCAGCCGCACAGGTCCCCAGCATTTT. Translation: CASSRTGPQHF.

The J gene is TRBJ2-5, the V gene TRBV5-1, with D perhaps TRBD1 (5 bases). V lost 0 bases to trimming and J lost 4 bases, with 13 bases between them. This CDR3 contains 15 residues. Germline CDR1 reads SGHRS; CDR2 reads YFSETQ. CDR3 bases: TGCGCCAGCAGCTTGGTAGCCGATAGGGGAGAGACCCAGTACTTC. It yields the protein CASSLVADRGETQYF. The entire variable domain, with the rest obtained from reference TRBV5-1 and TRBJ2-5, is as follows: KAGVTQTPRYLIKTRGQQVTLSCSPISGHRSVSWYQQTPGQGLQFLFEYFSETQRNKGNFPGRFSGRQFSNSRSEMNVSTLELGDSALYLCASSLVADRGETQYFGPGTRLLVL.

This clone was counted a few times. The rearrangement joins TRBV12-5 to TRBJ1-2; 11 nucleotides agree with TRBD1. CDR1 LGHNT and CDR2 FRNRAP come from the germline V gene. V was pared by 1 base and J by 8 bases, with 9 bases of the junction left unmatched. This CDR3 has 16 residues. The CDR3 nucleotides read TGTGCTAGTGGTTTGGCGCCGGGACAGGGGGTAGGAGGCTACACCTTC. Its translation is CASGLAPGQGVGGYTF. Looking up the rest from reference TRBV12-5 and TRBJ1-2 gives the full variable domain: DARVTQTPRHKVTEMGQEVTMRCQPILGHNTVFWYRQTMMQGLELLAYFRNRAPLDDSGMPKDRFSAEMPDATLATLKIQPSEPRDSAVYFCASGLAPGQGVGGYTFGSGTRLTVV.

The chain uses TRBV30 and TRBJ2-7, with TRBD2 matching over 8 bases. CDR1 and CDR2 from the germline V gene are GTSNPN and SVGIG (reference sequence). V was pared by 3 bases and J by 4 bases, with 20 bases of the junction left unmatched. CDR3 length equals 18 residues. The DNA for the CDR3 is TGTGCCTGGAGCAACCGCCTCAGCAGAAGCGGGAGTGGGTACGAGCAGTACTTC. This encodes CAWSNRLSRSGSGYEQYF.

V is TRBV18 and J is TRBJ2-1; weak D call: TRBD2 (6 bases). The germline CDR1 and CDR2 sequences are KGHSH and LQKENI. The CDR3 is made up of 14 amino acids. Trimming stripped 0 bases from V and 5 bases from J, with 8 bases between. CDR3 protein: CASSPPSGDNEQFF. The CDR3 coding sequence is TGTGCCAGCTCACCACCTAGCGGTGACAATGAGCAGTTCTTC.